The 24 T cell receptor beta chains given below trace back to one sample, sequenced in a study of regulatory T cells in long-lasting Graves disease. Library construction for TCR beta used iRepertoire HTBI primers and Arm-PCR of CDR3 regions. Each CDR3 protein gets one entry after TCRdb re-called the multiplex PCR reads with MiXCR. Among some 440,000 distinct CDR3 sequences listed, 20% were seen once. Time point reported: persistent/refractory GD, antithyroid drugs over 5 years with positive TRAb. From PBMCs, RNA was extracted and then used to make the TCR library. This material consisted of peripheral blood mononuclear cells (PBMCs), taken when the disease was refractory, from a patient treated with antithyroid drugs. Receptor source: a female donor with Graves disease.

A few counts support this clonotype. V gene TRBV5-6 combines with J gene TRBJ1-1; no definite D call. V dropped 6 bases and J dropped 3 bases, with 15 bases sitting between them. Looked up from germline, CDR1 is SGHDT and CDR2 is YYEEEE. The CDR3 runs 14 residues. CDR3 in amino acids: CASTQESEDTEAFF. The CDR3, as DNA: TGTGCCAGCACCCAGGAATCAGAGGACACTGAAGCTTTCTTT.

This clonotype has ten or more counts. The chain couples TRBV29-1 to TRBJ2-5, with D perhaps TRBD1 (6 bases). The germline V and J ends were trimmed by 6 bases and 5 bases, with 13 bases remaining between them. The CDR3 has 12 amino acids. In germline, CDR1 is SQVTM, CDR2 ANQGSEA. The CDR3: CSVRTGLETQYF. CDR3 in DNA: TGCAGCGTGCGTACAGGGCTGGAGACCCAGTACTTC. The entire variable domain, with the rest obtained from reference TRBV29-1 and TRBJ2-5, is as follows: SAVISQKPSRDICQRGTSLTIQCQVDSQVTMMFWYRQQPGQSLTLIATANQGSEATYESGFVIDKFPISRPNLTFSTLTVSNMSPEDSSIYLCSVRTGLETQYFGPGTRLLVL.

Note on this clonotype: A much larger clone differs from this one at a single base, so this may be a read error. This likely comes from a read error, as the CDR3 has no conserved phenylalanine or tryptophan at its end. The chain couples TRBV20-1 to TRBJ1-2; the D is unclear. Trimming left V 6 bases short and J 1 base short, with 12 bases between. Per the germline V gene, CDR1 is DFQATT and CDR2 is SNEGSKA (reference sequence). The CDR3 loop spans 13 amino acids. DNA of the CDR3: TGCAGTGCCCCGACCGTGATTAACTATGGCTACACCCTC. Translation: CSAPTVINYGYTL.

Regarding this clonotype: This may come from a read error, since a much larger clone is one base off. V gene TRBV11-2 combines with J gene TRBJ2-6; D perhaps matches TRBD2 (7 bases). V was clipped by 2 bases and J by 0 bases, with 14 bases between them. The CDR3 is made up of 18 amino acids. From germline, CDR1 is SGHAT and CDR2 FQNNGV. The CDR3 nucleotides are TGTGCCAGCAGCTTAACTGCGGGGGCCTACTCTGGGGCCAACGTCCTGACTTTC. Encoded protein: CASSLTAGAYSGANVLTF. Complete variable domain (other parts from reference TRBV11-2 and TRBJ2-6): EAGVAQSPRYKIIEKRQSVAFWCNPISGHATLYWYQQILGQGPKLLIQFQNNGVVDDSQLPKDRFSAERLKGVDSTLKIQPAKLEDSAVYLCASSLTAGAYSGANVLTFGAGSRLTVL.

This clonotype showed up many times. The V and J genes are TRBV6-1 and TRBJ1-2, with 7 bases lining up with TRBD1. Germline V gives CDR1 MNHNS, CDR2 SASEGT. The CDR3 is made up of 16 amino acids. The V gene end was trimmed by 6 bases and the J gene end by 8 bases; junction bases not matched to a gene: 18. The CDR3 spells CASRQQTGETGRGYTF. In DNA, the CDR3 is TGTGCCAGCAGACAGCAAACAGGGGAGACCGGTCGCGGCTACACCTTC.

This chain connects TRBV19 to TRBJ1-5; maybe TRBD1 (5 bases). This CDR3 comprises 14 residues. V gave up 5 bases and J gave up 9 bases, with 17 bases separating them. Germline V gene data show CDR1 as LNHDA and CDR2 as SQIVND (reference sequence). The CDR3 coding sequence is TGTGCCAGTAGTCCTCAGGGAGGTTGGCGGCCCCAGCATTTT. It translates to CASSPQGGWRPQHF. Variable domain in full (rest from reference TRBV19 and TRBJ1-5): DGGITQSPKYLFRKEGQNVTLSCEQNLNHDAMYWYRQDPGQGLRLIYYSQIVNDFQKGDIAEGYSVSREKKESFPLTVTSAQKNPTAFYLCASSPQGGWRPQHFGDGTRLSIL.

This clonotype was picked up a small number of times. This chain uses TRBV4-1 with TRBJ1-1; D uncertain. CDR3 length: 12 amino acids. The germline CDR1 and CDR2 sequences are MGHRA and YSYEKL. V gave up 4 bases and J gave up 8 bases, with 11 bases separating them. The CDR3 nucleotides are TGCGCCAGCAGCCTACTCAACGGGGAAGCTTTCTTT. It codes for CASSLLNGEAFF.

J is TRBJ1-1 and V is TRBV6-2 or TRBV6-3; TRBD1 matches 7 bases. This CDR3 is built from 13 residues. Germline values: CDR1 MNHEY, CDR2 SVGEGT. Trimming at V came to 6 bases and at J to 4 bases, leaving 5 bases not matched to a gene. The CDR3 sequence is CASRTGMITEAFF. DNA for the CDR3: TGTGCCAGCAGGACAGGGATGATCACTGAAGCTTTCTTT.

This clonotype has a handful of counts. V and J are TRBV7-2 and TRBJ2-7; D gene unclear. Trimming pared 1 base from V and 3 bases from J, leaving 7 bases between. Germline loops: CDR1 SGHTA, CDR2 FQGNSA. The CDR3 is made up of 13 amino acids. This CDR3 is CASSLEVVYEQYF. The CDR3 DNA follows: TGTGCCAGCAGCTTAGAAGTAGTCTACGAGCAGTACTTC.

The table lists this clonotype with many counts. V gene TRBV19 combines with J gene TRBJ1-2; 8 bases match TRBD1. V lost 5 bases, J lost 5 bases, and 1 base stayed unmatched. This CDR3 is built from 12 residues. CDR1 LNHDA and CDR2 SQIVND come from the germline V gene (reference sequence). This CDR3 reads CASSGTGYGYTF. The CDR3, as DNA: TGTGCCAGTAGTGGGACAGGATATGGCTACACCTTC.

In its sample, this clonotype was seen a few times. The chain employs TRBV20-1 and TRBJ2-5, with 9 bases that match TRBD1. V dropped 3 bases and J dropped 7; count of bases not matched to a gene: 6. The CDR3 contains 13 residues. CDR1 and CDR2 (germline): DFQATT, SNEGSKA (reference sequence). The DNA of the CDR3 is TGCAGTGCTAGGGGACAGGGCGGAACGACCCAGTACTTC. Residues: CSARGQGGTTQYF.

CDR3 sequence (DNA): TGTGCCAGCAGTGAGGTACAGCAAGAGACCCAGTACTTC. Protein sequence: CASSEVQQETQYF. The chain is built from TRBV25-1 and TRBJ2-5; D remains unclear. Germline loops: CDR1 MGHDK, CDR2 SYGVNS. The V gene lost 3 bases and the J gene lost 2 bases, with 7 bases spanning the gap. The CDR3 spans 13 residues.

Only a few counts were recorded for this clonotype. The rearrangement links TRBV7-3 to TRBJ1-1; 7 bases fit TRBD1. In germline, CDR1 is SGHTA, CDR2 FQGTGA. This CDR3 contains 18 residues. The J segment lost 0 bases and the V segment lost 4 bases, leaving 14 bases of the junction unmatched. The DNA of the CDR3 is TGTGCCAGCAGCTATAAGACAGGGCTTTCCCCCATGAACACTGAAGCTTTCTTT. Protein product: CASSYKTGLSPMNTEAFF.

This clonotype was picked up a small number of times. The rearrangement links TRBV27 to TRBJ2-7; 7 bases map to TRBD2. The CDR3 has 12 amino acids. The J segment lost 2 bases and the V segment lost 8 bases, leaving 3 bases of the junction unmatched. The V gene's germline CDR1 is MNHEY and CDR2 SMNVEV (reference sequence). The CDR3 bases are TGTGCCAGCGGGCGGGAGCCCTACGAGCAGTACTTC. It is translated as CASGREPYEQYF.

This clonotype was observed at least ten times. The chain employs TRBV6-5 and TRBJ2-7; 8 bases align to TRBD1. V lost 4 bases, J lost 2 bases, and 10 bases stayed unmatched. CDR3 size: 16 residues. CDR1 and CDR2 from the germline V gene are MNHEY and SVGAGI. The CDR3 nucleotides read TGTGCCAGCAGTTCCCCCCGAGACAGGGGTACCTACGAGCAGTACTTC. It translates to CASSSPRDRGTYEQYF.

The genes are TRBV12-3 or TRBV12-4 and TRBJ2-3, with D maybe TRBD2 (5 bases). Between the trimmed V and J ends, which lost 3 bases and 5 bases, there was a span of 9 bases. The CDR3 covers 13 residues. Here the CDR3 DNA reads TGTGCCAGCAGTTTCGGACTTATAGATACGCAGTATTTT. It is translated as CASSFGLIDTQYF.

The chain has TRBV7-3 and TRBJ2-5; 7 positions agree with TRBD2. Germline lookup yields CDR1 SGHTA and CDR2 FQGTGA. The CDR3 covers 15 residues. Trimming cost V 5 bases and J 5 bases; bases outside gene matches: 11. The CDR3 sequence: CASSPWRGKLETQYF. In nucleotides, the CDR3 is TGTGCCAGCAGCCCATGGCGGGGGAAGCTGGAGACCCAGTACTTC. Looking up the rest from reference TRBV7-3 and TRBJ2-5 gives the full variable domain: GAGVSQTPSNKVTEKGKYVELRCDPISGHTALYWYRQSLGQGPEFLIYFQGTGAADDSGLPNDRFFAVRPEGSVSTLKIQRTERGDSAVYLCASSPWRGKLETQYFGPGTRLLVL.

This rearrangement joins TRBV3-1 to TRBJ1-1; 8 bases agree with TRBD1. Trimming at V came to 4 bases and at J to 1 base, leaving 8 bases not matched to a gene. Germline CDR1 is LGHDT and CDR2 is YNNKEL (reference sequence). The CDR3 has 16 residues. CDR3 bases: TGTGCCAGCAGCCCCGGACAGGGTTGGACGAACACTGAAGCTTTCTTT. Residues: CASSPGQGWTNTEAFF.

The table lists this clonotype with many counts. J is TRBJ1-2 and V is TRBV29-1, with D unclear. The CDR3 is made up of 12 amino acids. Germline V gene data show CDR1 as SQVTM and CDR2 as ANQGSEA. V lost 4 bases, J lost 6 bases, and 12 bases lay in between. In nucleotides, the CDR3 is TGCAGCGTTGGATTGGGTACGCATGGCTACACCTTC. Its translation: CSVGLGTHGYTF.

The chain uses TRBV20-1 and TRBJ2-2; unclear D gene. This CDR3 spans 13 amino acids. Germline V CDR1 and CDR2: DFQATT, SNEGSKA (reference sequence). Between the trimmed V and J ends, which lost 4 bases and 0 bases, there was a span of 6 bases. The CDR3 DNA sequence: TGCAGTGCTATTAATCCGAACACCGGGGAGCTGTTTTTT. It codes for CSAINPNTGELFF.

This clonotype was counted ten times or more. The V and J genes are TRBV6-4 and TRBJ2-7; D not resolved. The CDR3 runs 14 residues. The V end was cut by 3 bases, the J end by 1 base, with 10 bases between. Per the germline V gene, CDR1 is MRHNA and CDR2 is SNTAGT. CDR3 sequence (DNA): TGTGCCAGCAGTGATACCCCAGAATCCTACGAGCAGTACTTC. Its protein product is CASSDTPESYEQYF.

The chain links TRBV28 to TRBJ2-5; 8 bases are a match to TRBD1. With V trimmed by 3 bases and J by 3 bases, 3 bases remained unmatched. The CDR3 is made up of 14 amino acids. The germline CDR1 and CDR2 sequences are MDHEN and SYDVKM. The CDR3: CASSLNRGEETQYF. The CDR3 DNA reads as TGTGCCAGCAGTTTGAACAGGGGGGAAGAGACCCAGTACTTC.

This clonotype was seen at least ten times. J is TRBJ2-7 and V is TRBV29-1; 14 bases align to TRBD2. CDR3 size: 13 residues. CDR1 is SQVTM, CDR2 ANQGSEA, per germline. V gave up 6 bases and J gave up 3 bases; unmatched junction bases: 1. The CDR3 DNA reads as TGCAGCGTGGGACTAGCGGGAGACTACGAGCAGTACTTC. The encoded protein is CSVGLAGDYEQYF.

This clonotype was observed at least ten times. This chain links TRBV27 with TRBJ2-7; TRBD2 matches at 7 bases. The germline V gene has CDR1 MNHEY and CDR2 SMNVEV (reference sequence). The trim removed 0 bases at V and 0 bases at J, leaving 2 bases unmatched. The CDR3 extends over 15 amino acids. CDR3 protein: CASSLSGTTSYEQYF. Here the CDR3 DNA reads TGTGCCAGCAGTTTATCGGGGACTACCTCCTACGAGCAGTACTTC.